Below are 26 T cell receptor beta chains sequenced from a single sample in a study of cytomegalovirus exposure and HLA in healthy donors. Primers for the PCR totalled 60 Vbeta and 13 Jbeta. The repertoire was sequenced with immunoSEQ multiplex PCR; TCRdb's copy has only in-frame clones and lacks some. Of about 160,000 clones detected, 82% appear once; the ten largest clones hold roughly 1.5%. The specimen was PBMCs. These receptors came from a male donor in good health and CMV-seronegative.

V is TRBV7-7 and J is TRBJ1-1, with TRBD1 matching 8 bases. Trimming removed 7 bases from V and 4 bases from J; junction bases left unmatched: 20. The CDR3 spans 18 residues. Germline CDR1 and CDR2: SSHAT and FNYEAQ (reference sequence). The DNA for the CDR3 is TGTGCCAGCACCCCAATCCGACAGGGGAGGATTCGGGGCACTGAAGCTTTCTTT. Encoded protein: CASTPIRQGRIRGTEAFF.

V and J are TRBV7-3 and TRBJ2-1; perhaps TRBD1 as D (5 bases). Trimming removed 5 bases at V and 7 bases at J, with 9 bases between. The CDR3 has 12 residues. CDR1 and CDR2 from the germline V gene are SGHTA and FQGTGA. The CDR3 is CASSLGQNEQFF. The CDR3 nucleotides read TGTGCCAGCAGCCTGGGGCAGAATGAGCAGTTCTTC.

The CDR3 loop is CASSQAGTEDEKLFF. In DNA, the CDR3 is TGTGCCAGCAGCCAGGCCGGGACAGAAGATGAAAAACTGTTTTTT. This chain links TRBV14 with TRBJ1-4; 7 bases line up with TRBD1. Germline assignment: CDR1 SGHDN and CDR2 FVKESK. The CDR3 runs 15 residues. V shed 3 bases, J shed 6 bases, and the junction held 7 bases outside the gene matches.

The chain uses TRBV14 and TRBJ2-5; D gene ambiguous. This CDR3 has 13 amino acids. Germline CDR1 reads SGHDN; CDR2 reads FVKESK. Trimming took off 1 base at V and 4 bases at J, with 7 bases between the two ends. As DNA, the CDR3 is TGTGCCAGCAGCCAAGCTCCGGGAGAGACCCAGTACTTC. Translating it yields CASSQAPGETQYF.

The CDR3 region has the DNA TGCGCCAGCAGCCATTTAGGGGTTCGAGATGGCTACACCTTC. Protein sequence: CASSHLGVRDGYTF. The genes are TRBV4-3 and TRBJ1-2, with a tentative D call TRBD1 (5 bases). Germline loops: CDR1 LGHNA, CDR2 YSLEER. There are 14 residues in the CDR3. The V and J ends lost 3 bases and 6 bases respectively, with 14 bases between them.

The chain uses TRBV5-5 and TRBJ1-5; TRBD1 is a possible D gene (6 bases). The CDR3 is 14 residues long. Germline assignment: CDR1 SGHKS and CDR2 YYEKEE (reference sequence). Trimming removed 1 base from V and 2 bases from J, with 7 bases in between. The DNA for the CDR3 is TGTGCCAGCAGCTTGCGACAGGGCAATCAGCCCCAGCATTTT. The encoded protein is CASSLRQGNQPQHF. Supplemented by reference TRBV5-5 and TRBJ1-5, the full variable domain reads DAGVTQSPTHLIKTRGQQVTLRCSPISGHKSVSWYQQVLGQGPQFIFQYYEKEERGRGNFPDRFSARQFPNYSSELNVNALLLGDSALYLCASSLRQGNQPQHFGDGTRLSIL.

This clone was seen a few times. This chain links TRBV9 with TRBJ2-1; tentatively, D is TRBD1 (6 bases). The V end was cut by 0 bases, the J end by 3 bases, with 13 bases between. The CDR3 loop spans 16 amino acids. Germline values: CDR1 SGDLS, CDR2 YYNGEE. This CDR3 is CASSVDEGTNYNEQFF. Written as DNA, the CDR3 is TGTGCCAGCAGCGTAGATGAGGGGACAAACTACAATGAGCAGTTCTTC. Complete variable domain (other parts from reference TRBV9 and TRBJ2-1): DSGVTQTPKHLITATGQRVTLRCSPRSGDLSVYWYQQSLDQGLQFLIQYYNGEERAKGNILERFSAQQFPDLHSELNLSSLELGDSALYFCASSVDEGTNYNEQFFGPGTRLTVL.

The J gene is TRBJ2-7, the V gene TRBV10-1; 7 nucleotides match TRBD1. V dropped 3 bases and J dropped 2; count of bases not matched to a gene: 7. The CDR3 has 15 residues. Germline V gene lookup returns CDR1 WNHNN and CDR2 SYGVQD (reference sequence). CDR3 DNA: TGCGCCAGCAGTGATTTCGGGACAGAAGCCTACGAGCAGTACTTC. It translates to CASSDFGTEAYEQYF.

The rearrangement links TRBV5-1 to TRBJ2-3, with TRBD2 matching 7 bases. There are 12 residues in the CDR3. The trim removed 4 bases at V and 6 bases at J, leaving 2 bases unmatched. Germline V lookup: CDR1 SGHRS, CDR2 YFSETQ. In DNA form, the CDR3 reads TGCGCCAGCAGCGGGGAGGGGGATACGCAGTATTTT. Residues: CASSGEGDTQYF.

The V call is TRBV11-2, the J call TRBJ2-1; 8 nucleotides agree with TRBD2. This CDR3 is 17 amino acids long. The V gene end was trimmed by 5 bases and the J gene end by 0 bases; junction bases not matched to a gene: 9. Looked up from germline, CDR1 is SGHAT and CDR2 is FQNNGV. The CDR3, as DNA: TGTGCCAGCAGCCCCGGACTAGCCTTGAGCTCCTACAATGAGCAGTTCTTC. This encodes CASSPGLALSSYNEQFF.

The chain combines TRBV5-4 with TRBJ1-1, with a possible D match to TRBD1 (6 bases). The CDR3 runs to 13 residues. CDR1 and CDR2 from the germline V gene are SGHNT and YYREEE (reference sequence). V lost 3 bases to trimming and J lost 6 bases, with 12 bases between them. In nucleotides, the CDR3 is TGTGCCAGCAGCTCCCCAGGACAGTCTGAAGCTTTCTTT. Translating gives CASSSPGQSEAFF.

The chain has TRBV5-6 and TRBJ2-3; tentative D call: TRBD1 (6 bases). The CDR3 contains 15 residues. Germline CDR1 SGHDT, CDR2 YYEEEE. Trimming left V 4 bases short and J 2 bases short, with 14 bases between. The CDR3 loop is CASSPWDTFTDTQYF. Here the CDR3 DNA reads TGTGCCAGCAGCCCATGGGACACCTTCACAGATACGCAGTATTTT.

The J gene is TRBJ1-1, the V gene TRBV10-1, with 8 bases that match TRBD1. The CDR3 is 17 residues long. Germline trimming cut 6 bases from V and 1 base from J; bases unmatched to any gene: 13. Germline CDR1 WNHNN, CDR2 SYGVQD (reference sequence). This chain's CDR3 is CASSGGPTGTGNTEAFF. The CDR3 DNA reads as TGCGCCAGCAGCGGAGGCCCCACCGGGACAGGGAACACTGAAGCTTTCTTT.

The genes are TRBV5-4 and TRBJ2-7; D gene uncertain. Trimming took off 1 base at V and 3 bases at J, with 11 bases between the two ends. CDR1 SGHNT and CDR2 YYREEE come from the germline V gene (reference sequence). The CDR3 contains 14 residues. As DNA, the CDR3 is TGTGCCAGCAGCTTGCGTGCCAGAAACTACGAGCAGTACTTC. Translated, it gives CASSLRARNYEQYF. Together with reference TRBV5-4 and TRBJ2-7, the CDR3 gives the full variable domain: ETGVTQSPTHLIKTRGQQVTLRCSSQSGHNTVSWYQQALGQGPQFIFQYYREEENGRGNFPPRFSGLQFPNYSSELNVNALELDDSALYLCASSLRARNYEQYFGPGTRLTVT.

V and J are TRBV6-6 and TRBJ2-3, with 9 bases identical to TRBD1. Germline-derived CDR1 and CDR2 are MNHNY and SVGAGI (reference sequence). This CDR3 region has 15 residues. V shed 7 bases and J 1 base; nucleotides not matched to a gene: 6. CDR3 amino acids: CASTQTGGGTDTQYF. CDR3 in DNA: TGTGCCAGCACCCAAACAGGGGGCGGCACAGATACGCAGTATTTT.

The V and J genes are TRBV7-3 and TRBJ2-1, with 8 bases aligning to TRBD1. The V gene's germline CDR1 is SGHTA and CDR2 FQGTGA. This CDR3 has 15 amino acids. V lost 5 bases and J lost 3; bases outside the gene matches: 6. The CDR3 DNA reads as TGTGCCAGCAGCCCACCGGGACAGGTCTACAATGAGCAGTTCTTC. This codes for CASSPPGQVYNEQFF.

This clone was detected only once. The chain is built from TRBV19 and TRBJ2-3; TRBD2 might be the D (5 bases). V was cut by 1 base and J by 0 bases, with 11 bases left in between. Germline-derived CDR1 and CDR2 are LNHDA and SQIVND (reference sequence). The CDR3 has 16 amino acids. The CDR3 nucleotides read TGTGCCAGTAGTATAGGGACTTTTACTAGCACAGATACGCAGTATTTT. This gives the protein CASSIGTFTSTDTQYF.

The rearrangement links TRBV7-9 to TRBJ1-6; 9 bases map to TRBD1. After removal of 5 bases from V and 10 bases from J, the junction contained 15 bases not matched to a gene. The CDR3 runs to 17 residues. Looked up from germline, CDR1 is SEHNR and CDR2 is FQNEAQ (reference sequence). CDR3 bases: TGTGCCAGCAGCCTCACAGGGGGCGCGGGTATTGGGTCACCCCTCCACTTT. This encodes CASSLTGGAGIGSPLHF.

The rearrangement links TRBV2 to TRBJ1-3, with D unresolved. CDR3 length: 13 residues. Trimming shortened V by 5 bases and J by 4 bases, and 9 bases separated the two germline ends. Germline V CDR1 and CDR2: SNHLY, FYNNEI. As DNA, the CDR3 is TGTGCCAGCAGTCCAGGATTCGGAAACACCATATATTTT. Translation gives CASSPGFGNTIYF.

The J gene is TRBJ2-7, the V gene TRBV27; a possible D gene is TRBD2 (6 bases). CDR1 MNHEY and CDR2 SMNVEV come from the germline V gene (reference sequence). This CDR3 has 16 amino acids. V lost 5 bases to trimming and J lost 9 bases, with 26 bases between them. DNA of the CDR3: TGTGCCAGCAGTACCCCCCCCGGGACTCCTTTCTCAGGGCAGTACTTC. Amino acid sequence: CASSTPPGTPFSGQYF.

This clone was observed a handful of times. The chain employs TRBV4-2 and TRBJ2-2; D remains ambiguous. Germline CDR1 and CDR2: LGHNA and YNFKEQ. CDR3 length equals 13 residues. Trimming stripped 4 bases from V and 7 bases from J, with 10 bases between. CDR3 bases: TGTGCCAGCAGCCTGGTTAGTGACGGGGAGCTGTTTTTT. This encodes CASSLVSDGELFF.

The rearrangement joins TRBV18 to TRBJ1-1; tentative D call: TRBD1 (5 bases). The germline V and J ends were trimmed by 2 bases and 13 bases, with 17 bases remaining between them. The germline CDR1 and CDR2 sequences are KGHSH and LQKENI. The CDR3 is made up of 13 amino acids. CDR3 residues: CASSPVAAGGGFF. CDR3 in DNA: TGTGCCAGCTCACCAGTGGCAGCGGGGGGTGGTTTCTTT.

V and J are TRBV6-5 and TRBJ2-1, with D possibly TRBD2 on 5 matching bases. The CDR3 has 13 residues. Germline CDR1 MNHEY, CDR2 SVGAGI. The V end was cut by 8 bases, the J end by 8 bases, with 16 bases between. The CDR3 region has the DNA TGTGCCAGCGCAACCCACCGGGGTTATGAGCAGTTCTTC. It encodes CASATHRGYEQFF.

This clone occurred once. The chain joins TRBV7-8 to TRBJ2-6; D is possibly TRBD2 (5 bases). Trimming took 1 base from V and 0 from J, leaving 22 bases between them. The CDR3 totals 21 residues. The V gene's germline CDR1 is SGHVS and CDR2 FQNEAQ. This CDR3 is CASSLGLASTITSSGANVLTF. CDR3 nucleotide sequence: TGTGCCAGCAGCTTAGGGCTAGCTTCCACTATTACTAGCTCTGGGGCCAACGTCCTGACTTTC.

This clone was seen more than once but under ten times. The chain uses TRBV7-3 and TRBJ2-3, with TRBD2 identical over 7 bases. CDR1 and CDR2 (germline): SGHTA, FQGTGA. V lost 3 bases to trimming and J lost 2 bases; unmatched junction nucleotides: 5. The CDR3 extends over 15 amino acids. Here the CDR3 reads CASSFGGGNTDTQYF. The CDR3 DNA follows: TGTGCCAGCAGCTTTGGCGGGGGTAACACAGATACGCAGTATTTT.

The CDR3 loop is CASSLFTGSTEAFF. CDR3 coding DNA: TGTGCCAGCAGCTTATTCACAGGGTCCACTGAAGCTTTCTTT. The chain uses TRBV7-6 and TRBJ1-1, with a weak D call TRBD1 (6 bases). The CDR3 is 14 amino acids. The germline V gene has CDR1 SGHVS and CDR2 FNYEAQ. The V end was cut by 2 bases, the J end by 4 bases, with 11 bases between.